The 28 T cell receptor beta chains below come from one sample, sequenced in a study of cytomegalovirus exposure and HLA in healthy donors. 60 Vbeta and 13 Jbeta primers were used in PCR. Using immunoSEQ multiplex PCR, the repertoire was profiled, and TCRdb retains in-frame clones only, with some absent. The repertoire table contains 140,000 to 150,000 clones. Sequenced input: PBMCs. The receptors originated from a male donor in good health and CMV-seronegative.

V gene TRBV7-8 combines with J gene TRBJ2-5; D call uncertain. The better agreement between TRBJ2-7 and the DNA end casts doubt on the J call. CDR1 and CDR2 (germline): SGHVS, FQNEAQ. This CDR3 is 13 amino acids long. The CDR3 region has the DNA TGTGCCAGCAGCTTTCGAGACTCCTACGAGCAGTACTTC. The encoded protein is CASSFRDSYEQYF.

The J gene is TRBJ2-5, the V gene TRBV28; the match to TRBD2 covers 8 bases. CDR1 MDHEN and CDR2 SYDVKM come from the germline V gene. Trimming at V came to 6 bases and at J to 1 base, leaving 10 bases not matched to a gene. The CDR3 runs 16 residues. In DNA form, the CDR3 reads TGTGCCAGCAGCCCATTGGCGGGGGGCCTCCAAGAGACCCAGTACTTC. Translation gives CASSPLAGGLQETQYF.

The chain uses TRBV14 and TRBJ2-5; TRBD2 matches at 9 bases. This CDR3 contains 17 residues. Germline CDR1 is SGHDN and CDR2 is FVKESK. Trimming removed 0 bases from V and 1 base from J; junction bases left unmatched: 6. The CDR3 DNA sequence: TGTGCCAGCAGCCAAGATGAGACTAGCGGATTCCAAGAGACCCAGTACTTC. Its translation is CASSQDETSGFQETQYF.

The V call is TRBV15, the J call TRBJ1-1; D gene uncertain. The germline V gene encodes CDR1 LNHNV and CDR2 YYDKDF (reference sequence). This CDR3 has 13 amino acids. Trimming took off 2 bases at V and 1 base at J, with 5 bases between the two ends. The CDR3 region is CATSRQANTEAFF. For the CDR3, the DNA is TGTGCCACCAGCAGACAGGCGAACACTGAAGCTTTCTTT.

V and J are TRBV10-2 and TRBJ2-7; D is perhaps TRBD2 (7 bases). CDR1 WSHSY and CDR2 SAAADI come from the germline V gene. Trimming cost V 3 bases and J 3 bases, with 15 bases left between them. This CDR3 region has 15 residues. CDR3 DNA sequence: TGCGCCAGCAGTGATCGGGGGGCGATCGGCTACGAGCAGTACTTC. Translated: CASSDRGAIGYEQYF.

The chain recombines TRBV7-9 with TRBJ2-7; TRBD2 agrees at 9 bases. This CDR3 is built from 15 residues. V lost 6 bases, J lost 3 bases, and 9 bases stayed unmatched. CDR1 and CDR2 from the germline V gene are SEHNR and FQNEAQ (reference sequence). CDR3 nucleotide sequence: TGTGCCAGCAGTCCACGTGCGGGGGGGTTCTACGAGCAGTACTTC. Its translation: CASSPRAGGFYEQYF.

This sequence joins TRBV5-6 and TRBJ2-7, with TRBD2 matching over 9 bases. Trimming removed 3 bases from V and 1 base from J; junction bases left unmatched: 8. CDR1 and CDR2 (germline): SGHDT, YYEEEE. This CDR3 region has 16 residues. This CDR3 is CASSWGPSGVSYEQYF. CDR3 DNA sequence: TGTGCCAGCAGCTGGGGGCCTAGCGGGGTTTCCTACGAGCAGTACTTC.

The gene calls are TRBV20-1 and TRBJ2-7; perhaps TRBD1 as D (5 bases). V was clipped by 4 bases and J by 3 bases, with 7 bases between them. The CDR3 is made up of 11 amino acids. Per germline, CDR1 DFQATT and CDR2 SNEGSKA (reference sequence). The CDR3 region is CSATDNYEQYF. Here the CDR3 DNA reads TGCAGTGCTACGGACAACTACGAGCAGTACTTC.

The genes are TRBV4-3 and TRBJ2-2; 11 positions match TRBD2. CDR3 length: 18 residues. The germline V gene has CDR1 LGHNA and CDR2 YSLEER. The trim removed 1 base at V and 4 bases at J, leaving 8 bases unmatched. The CDR3, as DNA: TGCGCCAGCAGCCAAGGACCTAGGCTAGCGGGGGGCACCGGGGAGCTGTTTTTT. Protein sequence: CASSQGPRLAGGTGELFF.

The chain has TRBV27 and TRBJ1-2; no clear D. The germline V and J ends were trimmed by 8 bases and 2 bases, with 9 bases remaining between them. The CDR3 covers 12 residues. Germline V gene data show CDR1 as MNHEY and CDR2 as SMNVEV (reference sequence). The CDR3 is CASHDLNYGYTF. The CDR3 DNA is TGTGCCAGCCATGATCTAAACTATGGCTACACCTTC.

The chain is built from TRBV7-2 and TRBJ1-5, with D tentatively TRBD1 (6 bases). V lost 2 bases, J lost 6 bases, and 14 bases lay in between. Germline lookup yields CDR1 SGHTA and CDR2 FQGNSA. The CDR3 consists of 15 residues. The CDR3, as DNA: TGTGCCAGCAGCTTATGGGGGCAGGGCGGTCAGCCCCAGCATTTT. It translates to CASSLWGQGGQPQHF. The full variable domain, rest sourced from reference TRBV7-2 and TRBJ1-5, is GAGVSQSPSNKVTEKGKDVELRCDPISGHTALYWYRQSLGQGLEFLIYFQGNSAPDKSGLPSDRFSAERTGGSVSTLTIQRTQQEDSAVYLCASSLWGQGGQPQHFGDGTRLSIL.

The rearrangement uses TRBV27 and TRBJ2-1, with 10 positions matching TRBD1. The V segment lost 7 bases and the J segment 0 bases; nucleotides outside the gene matches: 21. From germline, CDR1 is MNHEY and CDR2 SMNVEV (reference sequence). This CDR3 contains 21 residues. The CDR3 loop reads CASKSYYRGTGVPNSYNEQFF. CDR3 coding DNA: TGTGCCAGCAAATCCTACTACCGGGGGACAGGGGTACCGAACTCCTACAATGAGCAGTTCTTC.

Turning to this clone: The junction departs from the called germline gene at one end, perhaps through a read error. The V gene is TRBV4-3, the J gene TRBJ2-1; no reliable D call. CDR1 and CDR2 (germline): LGHNA, YSLEER. The CDR3 length is 10 residues. The CDR3 DNA sequence: TGCGCCGGCAGCCAAGACCATCAGTTCTTC. This codes for CAGSQDHQFF.

V usage is TRBV19 and J usage is TRBJ1-5; TRBD1 matches at 9 bases. The ends lost 1 base at V and 6 bases at J; junction bases unmatched: 4. The germline V gene encodes CDR1 LNHDA and CDR2 SQIVND (reference sequence). The CDR3 contains 15 residues. The CDR3 region is CASSIVQGAGQPQHF. CDR3 sequence (DNA): TGTGCCAGTAGTATAGTACAGGGGGCAGGTCAGCCCCAGCATTTT.

The V gene is TRBV19, the J gene TRBJ2-5; the D gene is possibly TRBD1 (5 bases). Trimming took off 3 bases at V and 3 bases at J, with 20 bases between the two ends. The CDR3 totals 17 residues. Germline V lookup: CDR1 LNHDA, CDR2 SQIVND (reference sequence). The CDR3 coding sequence is TGTGCCAGTAGTATGGTAGGCAGGCTCGGACATGAAGAGACCCAGTACTTC. This codes for CASSMVGRLGHEETQYF.

The rearrangement joins TRBV4-3 to TRBJ2-7; D call uncertain. Trimming stripped 0 bases from V and 4 bases from J, with 13 bases between. The CDR3 contains 15 residues. The germline gives CDR1 LGHNA, CDR2 YSLEER. The CDR3 DNA sequence: TGCGCCAGCAGCCAAGACGCAGGAAAAGAATACGAGCAGTACTTC. Protein sequence: CASSQDAGKEYEQYF.

V gene TRBV9 combines with J gene TRBJ1-1; 8 nucleotides align to TRBD1. V lost 2 bases and J lost 6; bases outside the gene matches: 6. The CDR3 consists of 14 residues. The V gene's germline CDR1 is SGDLS and CDR2 YYNGEE. The CDR3, as DNA: TGTGCCAGCAGCGTGACAGGGGTTCAATCTGAAGCTTTCTTT. Translating gives CASSVTGVQSEAFF.

The J gene is TRBJ2-1, the V gene TRBV4-3; 8 positions agree with TRBD1. The CDR3 is 16 amino acids. Germline V lookup: CDR1 LGHNA, CDR2 YSLEER. V lost 4 bases to trimming and J lost 5 bases; unmatched junction nucleotides: 10. CDR3 residues: CASSLRRDRGHNEQFF. CDR3 nucleotides: TGCGCCAGCAGCCTCAGAAGAGACAGGGGACACAATGAGCAGTTCTTC.

V and J are TRBV10-1 and TRBJ1-6; perhaps TRBD1 as D (6 bases). Germline assignment: CDR1 WNHNN and CDR2 SYGVQD (reference sequence). V shed 2 bases and J shed 5 bases, with 22 bases lying between them. The CDR3 runs 19 residues. CDR3 DNA sequence: TGCGCCAGCAGTGAGGCTGTCGGGGCAGAGGGGGACGATAATTCACCCCTCCACTTT. Protein: CASSEAVGAEGDDNSPLHF.

This sequence joins TRBV6-9 and TRBJ1-4; TRBD1 might be the D (6 bases). Per the germline V gene, CDR1 is MNHGY and CDR2 is SVAAGI. The length of the CDR3 is 19 residues. The ends were cut back, 5 bases at V and 1 base at J, with 23 bases in the middle. CDR3 in amino acids: CASSPPGHSPRITNEKLFF. The CDR3 DNA is TGTGCCAGCAGTCCCCCGGGACATTCCCCTCGGATAACTAATGAAAAACTGTTTTTT.

The rearrangement links TRBV30 to TRBJ2-3, with TRBD2 identical over 8 bases. This CDR3 has 15 residues. Germline V gene lookup returns CDR1 GTSNPN and CDR2 SVGIG (reference sequence). V trimming: 0 bases; J trimming: 6 bases; junction bases outside the gene matches: 8. CDR3 sequence reads: CAWSVRGGRSDTQYF. In DNA form, the CDR3 reads TGTGCCTGGAGTGTACGAGGCGGGAGGAGCGATACGCAGTATTTT.

The rearrangement uses TRBV9 and TRBJ1-2; no reliable D call. Germline V CDR1 and CDR2: SGDLS, YYNGEE. V was clipped by 0 bases and J by 2 bases, with 11 bases between them. The CDR3 has 15 amino acids. The CDR3 DNA follows: TGTGCCAGCAGCGTAGGACCGACTCTAAACTATGGCTACACCTTC. Amino acids: CASSVGPTLNYGYTF.

V gene TRBV28 combines with J gene TRBJ1-1, with D possibly being TRBD1 (5 bases). V dropped 2 bases and J dropped 6 bases, with 10 bases sitting between them. CDR1 is MDHEN, CDR2 SYDVKM, per germline. CDR3 length: 13 residues. The CDR3 sequence: CASSLISGAEAFF. The CDR3 DNA is TGTGCCAGCAGTTTAATCTCGGGGGCTGAAGCTTTCTTT.

J is TRBJ2-5 and V is TRBV6-1, with D unclear. CDR1 is MNHNS and CDR2 is SASEGT in the germline V gene. Trimming left V 6 bases short and J 2 bases short, with 10 bases between. CDR3 length: 13 residues. The CDR3 region is CASRRVGQETQYF. The CDR3 DNA is TGTGCCAGCAGGAGAGTTGGTCAAGAGACCCAGTACTTC.

The rearrangement uses TRBV9 and TRBJ1-2; tentative D call: TRBD1 (6 bases). There are 17 residues in the CDR3. The germline V gene encodes CDR1 SGDLS and CDR2 YYNGEE. V was shortened by 4 bases and J by 4 bases, with 23 bases between the two germline ends. This chain's CDR3 is CASSHSLSGERGYGYTF. CDR3 nucleotide sequence: TGTGCCAGCAGCCATTCTCTATCAGGGGAAAGGGGCTATGGCTACACCTTC.

The chain uses TRBV28 and TRBJ2-3; TRBD1 matches at 11 bases. Per the germline V gene, CDR1 is MDHEN and CDR2 is SYDVKM. Germline trimming cut 10 bases from V and 5 bases from J; bases unmatched to any gene: 14. CDR3 length equals 16 residues. The CDR3: CATLVMPGQGEDTQYF. The DNA of the CDR3 is TGTGCCACCTTGGTTATGCCGGGACAGGGGGAAGATACGCAGTATTTT.

This sequence joins TRBV27 and TRBJ1-1; D ambiguous. There are 13 residues in the CDR3. Trimming shortened V by 5 bases and J by 1 base, and 8 bases separated the two germline ends. CDR1 MNHEY and CDR2 SMNVEV come from the germline V gene (reference sequence). Here the CDR3 DNA reads TGTGCCAGCAGTCGGGTTTCGAACACTGAAGCTTTCTTT. It yields the protein CASSRVSNTEAFF.

CDR3 sequence: CASSQGTGLMANEQFF. In nucleotides, the CDR3 is TGTGCCAGCAGCCAAGGGACAGGACTTATGGCTAATGAGCAGTTCTTC. The chain couples TRBV4-2 to TRBJ2-1; 7 bases map to TRBD1. CDR1 and CDR2 (germline): LGHNA, YNFKEQ. There are 16 residues in the CDR3. V lost 1 base and J lost 7; bases outside the gene matches: 10.